Listed below are T cell receptor beta chains from one sample, sequenced in a study of CD8 T cells in Susac syndrome. TCRdb passed the immunoSEQ multiplex PCR reads through MiXCR, listing each CDR3 protein once. The sample shows under 200,000 distinct CDR3 sequences, around 95% of them seen only once. The material sequenced was CD8+ T cells from PBMCs. Receptor source: a human donor with multiple sclerosis. The CDR3 runs from the conserved cysteine through the conserved F or W. Fields, in order: CDR3 protein, CDR3 DNA, D gene, J gene, clone size, V gene. The D gene is left open where the match is weak. Clone sizes are given selectively: once, few, many, or a class where the clone is expanded.

CASSAGLAQETQYF	TGTGCCAGCAGCGCGGGACTAGCGCAAGAGACCCAGTACTTC	TRBD2	TRBJ2-5	-	TRBV9
CAISVSRDRGRGETQYF	TGTGCCATCAGTGTGTCCCGGGACAGGGGGCGAGGAGAGACCCAGTACTTC	TRBD1	TRBJ2-5	-	TRBV10-3
CSALLAGGPRELFF	TGCAGTGCTCTACTAGCGGGAGGGCCCAGGGAGCTGTTTTTT	TRBD2	TRBJ2-2	-	TRBV20-1
CASSYSAREQFF	TGTGCCAGCAGTTACTCAGCCCGTGAGCAGTTCTTC	-	TRBJ2-1	once	TRBV6-2/TRBV6-3
CASSIVNYNEQFF	TGTGCCAGTAGTATAGTCAATTACAATGAGCAGTTCTTC	-	TRBJ2-1	-	TRBV19
CAIRGGAYEQYF	TGTGCCATCAGGGGAGGGGCCTACGAGCAGTACTTC	-	TRBJ2-7	-	TRBV27
CASSVGLNNEQFF	TGTGCCAGCAGCGTCGGCCTAAATAATGAGCAGTTCTTC	-	TRBJ2-1	-	TRBV9
CASSHCPMRACSGELFF	TGCGCCAGCAGCCACTGTCCTATGAGGGCATGCTCCGGGGAGCTGTTTTTT	-	TRBJ2-2	-	TRBV4-1
CASSRPVLAGDEDTQYF	TGTGCCAGCAGTCGCCCCGTACTAGCGGGAGATGAAGATACGCAGTATTTT	TRBD2	TRBJ2-3	-	TRBV11-2
CASSSLGLASNNEQFF	TGTGCCAGCAGTTCCCTGGGACTAGCGAGCAACAATGAGCAGTTCTTC	TRBD2	TRBJ2-1	-	TRBV28
CASSYYDSSYEQYF	TGTGCCAGCAGTTACTACGACAGCTCCTACGAGCAGTACTTC	-	TRBJ2-7	-	TRBV6-5
CSVFGALAGPVLFF	TGCAGCGTTTTCGGGGCCCTAGCGGGACCCGTGCTGTTCTTC	TRBD2	TRBJ2-1	-	TRBV29-1
CASSEYWTGGVYEQYF	TGTGCCAGCAGTGAATACTGGACAGGGGGCGTCTACGAGCAGTACTTC	TRBD1	TRBJ2-7	-	TRBV2
CASSSRTGTNEKLFF	TGTGCCAGCAGCTCGAGGACAGGAACTAATGAAAAACTGTTTTTT	TRBD1	TRBJ1-4	-	TRBV7-6
CASSESQGASRGYTF	TGTGCCAGCAGTGAATCTCAGGGGGCATCGCGTGGCTACACCTTC	TRBD1	TRBJ1-2	-	TRBV25-1
CSVEGAGNTIYF	TGCAGCGTTGAAGGGGCTGGAAACACCATATATTTT	-	TRBJ1-3	-	TRBV29-1
CASARTGGPYEQYF	TGTGCCAGCGCCCGGACAGGGGGCCCCTACGAGCAGTACTTC	TRBD1	TRBJ2-7	-	TRBV28
CSAADRVPGELFF	TGCAGTGCCGCAGACAGGGTCCCCGGGGAGCTGTTTTTT	TRBD1	TRBJ2-2	-	TRBV20-1
CTSSQRGHRDTQYF	TGCACCAGCAGCCAGCGGGGCCACAGAGATACGCAGTATTTT	-	TRBJ2-3	-	TRBV1
CASSPASGNEQFF	TGTGCCAGCTCCCCGGCCAGCGGCAATGAGCAGTTCTTC	-	TRBJ2-1	-	TRBV18
CASSVATGTYEQYF	TGTGCCAGCAGCGTAGCTACGGGAACCTACGAGCAGTACTTC	-	TRBJ2-7	-	TRBV9
CASSLVGIGPEQYF	TGTGCCAGCAGCTTAGTAGGGATAGGACCCGAGCAGTACTTC	-	TRBJ2-7	-	TRBV7-2
CASRDRYTEAFF	TGTGCCAGCAGGGACAGGTACACTGAAGCTTTCTTT	TRBD1	TRBJ1-1	few	TRBV7-9
CASSRSLPPGLALDTQYF	TGTGCCAGCAGCCGTAGCCTTCCTCCGGGACTAGCGTTGGATACGCAGTATTTT	TRBD2	TRBJ2-3	-	TRBV3-1
CSVEGLAGDHSYNEQFF	TGCAGCGTTGAAGGACTAGCGGGGGACCACTCCTACAATGAGCAGTTCTTC	TRBD2	TRBJ2-1	-	TRBV29-1
CASSVLWCYEQYF	TGTGCCAGCAGCGTCCTCTGGTGCTACGAGCAGTACTTC	-	TRBJ2-7	-	TRBV9
CASSRGPNNEQFF	TGTGCCAGCAGCCGAGGACCAAACAATGAGCAGTTCTTC	-	TRBJ2-1	-	TRBV3-1
CASSVGIYNEQFF	TGTGCCAGCAGTGTCGGGATCTACAATGAGCAGTTCTTC	-	TRBJ2-1	-	TRBV25-1
CASSSAGRTGELFF	TGTGCCAGCAGTTCCGCAGGTCGCACCGGGGAGCTGTTTTTT	-	TRBJ2-2	-	TRBV27
CSARFGSPGNTIYF	TGCAGTGCTAGATTCGGGTCCCCGGGAAACACCATATATTTT	-	TRBJ1-3	-	TRBV20-1
CASSGVWDRGNIQYF	TGTGCCAGCAGCGGGGTCTGGGACAGGGGGAACATTCAGTACTTC	TRBD1	TRBJ2-4	-	TRBV2
CATSNSGDSTDTQYF	TGTGCCACCAGCAATAGCGGGGACAGCACAGATACGCAGTATTTT	TRBD2	TRBJ2-3	once	TRBV15
CASSQATDQETQYF	TGCGCCAGCAGCCAAGCGACAGACCAAGAGACCCAGTACTTC	-	TRBJ2-5	-	TRBV4-1
CSVFGLAGFSYNEQFF	TGCAGCGTGTTCGGACTAGCGGGGTTCTCCTACAATGAGCAGTTCTTC	TRBD2	TRBJ2-1	-	TRBV29-1
CAISDTGRHYEQYF	TGTGCCATCAGTGATACCGGCAGGCACTACGAGCAGTACTTC	-	TRBJ2-7	-	TRBV10-3
CASSHPGGEQYF	TGTGCCAGCAGTCACCCCGGAGGGGAGCAGTACTTC	-	TRBJ2-7	-	TRBV3-1
CASSGDSGELFF	TGTGCCAGCAGTGGTGACAGCGGGGAGCTGTTTTTT	-	TRBJ2-2	-	TRBV3-1
CASSPASSYNEQFF	TGTGCCAGCAGTCCAGCGAGCTCCTACAATGAGCAGTTCTTC	-	TRBJ2-1	-	TRBV27
CASSYGGGRANSPLHF	TGTGCCAGCAGCTATGGCGGGGGCAGGGCCAATTCACCCCTCCACTTT	-	TRBJ1-6	-	TRBV7-8
CSARDLLKTNYGYTF	TGCAGTGCTAGAGATTTACTTAAGACCAACTATGGCTACACCTTC	-	TRBJ1-2	-	TRBV20-1
CASSFYAADTQYF	TGTGCCAGCAGTTTCTACGCAGCAGATACGCAGTATTTT	-	TRBJ2-3	-	TRBV27
CASSSYRDSPKGEQYF	TGTGCCAGTAGTTCCTACCGGGACTCCCCGAAGGGGGAGCAGTACTTC	-	TRBJ2-7	-	TRBV19
CASWGEHTDTQYF	TGTGCCAGCTGGGGCGAGCACACAGATACGCAGTATTTT	-	TRBJ2-3	once	TRBV2
CAITRTDTQYF	TGTGCCATCACCCGAACAGATACGCAGTATTTT	-	TRBJ2-3	-	TRBV2
CSVVTLNTEAFF	TGCAGCGTTGTCACACTGAACACTGAAGCTTTCTTT	-	TRBJ1-1	-	TRBV29-1
CANPGADTQYF	TGTGCCAACCCGGGAGCAGATACGCAGTATTTT	-	TRBJ2-3	-	TRBV2
CSDTWDRPSGNTIYF	TGCAGCGATACGTGGGACAGGCCCTCTGGAAACACCATATATTTT	TRBD1	TRBJ1-3	-	TRBV29-1